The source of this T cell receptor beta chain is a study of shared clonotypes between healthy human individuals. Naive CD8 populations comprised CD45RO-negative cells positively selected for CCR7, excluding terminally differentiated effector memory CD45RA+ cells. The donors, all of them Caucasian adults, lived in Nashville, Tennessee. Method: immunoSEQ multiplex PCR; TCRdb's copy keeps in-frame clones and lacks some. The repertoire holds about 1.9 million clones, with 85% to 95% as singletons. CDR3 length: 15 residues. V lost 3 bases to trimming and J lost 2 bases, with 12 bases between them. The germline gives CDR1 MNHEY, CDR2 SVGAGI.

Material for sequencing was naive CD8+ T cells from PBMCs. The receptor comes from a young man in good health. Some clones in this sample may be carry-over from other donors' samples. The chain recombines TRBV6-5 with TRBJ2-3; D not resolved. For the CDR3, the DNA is TGTGCCAGCAGTTATAAGCTAGATAACACAGATACGCAGTATTTT. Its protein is CASSYKLDNTDTQYF.